This T cell receptor beta chain was observed in a study of T cell repertoires in cytomegalovirus infection (dated by TCRdb to about 2019). Turning to the overall study: Donor HLA type was relevant to the analysis, as public TCR beta signatures indicated carriage of CMV infection together with the matching HLA type.

Sequencing relied on an Illumina HiSeq 1500. The public sequencing data were trimmed at Q25 with fastp and processed into clonotypes with MiXCR by TCRdb, which kept only in-frame beta chains. CDR3 protein duplicates are merged, each entry listing the most common genes and DNA. The sample table holds about 110,000 distinct CDR3 sequences, of which about 9.5% were seen once. The ten largest clones represent approximately 30% of the sample. This clonotype came up many times. Its antigen has not been determined. One base away there is no much larger clone; base qualities are not given. V ends up 7 bases short and J 6 bases short, with an unmatched junction base count of 9. There are 14 amino acids in the CDR3, from cysteine to phenylalanine inclusive. This entry keeps only the CDR3 DNA: 42 bases, framed from base 1. Sequences SGHVS (CDR1) and FQNEAQ (CDR2) are obtained from the germline V gene. Points the paper makes about the study in general: The ex vivo response was dominated by HLA-C-restricted CMV-specific TCR beta clonotypes, which also provided the single most frequent clonotype in two of eight donors. Carriers of CMV infection plus the relevant HLA type were discriminated by the cumulative frequency of public TCR beta family members in the study cohort and in an independent roughly 370-donor cohort.

The sequence joins TRBV7-8 to TRBJ2-1; 7 bases in the junction line up with TRBD2. The clonotype was recovered from a human donor in good health (CMV status not recorded). Some clones in this sample may be carry-over from other donors' samples. Specimen: PBMCs, sequenced either directly or after in vitro stimulation (not recorded which). Read as DNA, the sequence is TGTGCCAGCATCCCCGGGACTACGCTCAATGAGCAGTTCTTC. This codes for CASIPGTTLNEQFF. With all but the CDR3 taken from the reference TRBV7-8 and TRBJ2-1 genes, the full variable domain is: GAGVSQSPRYKVAKRGQDVALRCDPISGHVSLFWYQQALGQGPEFLTYFQNEAQLDKSGLPSDRFFAERPEGSVSTLKIQRTQQEDSAVYLCASIPGTTLNEQFFGPGTRLTVL.